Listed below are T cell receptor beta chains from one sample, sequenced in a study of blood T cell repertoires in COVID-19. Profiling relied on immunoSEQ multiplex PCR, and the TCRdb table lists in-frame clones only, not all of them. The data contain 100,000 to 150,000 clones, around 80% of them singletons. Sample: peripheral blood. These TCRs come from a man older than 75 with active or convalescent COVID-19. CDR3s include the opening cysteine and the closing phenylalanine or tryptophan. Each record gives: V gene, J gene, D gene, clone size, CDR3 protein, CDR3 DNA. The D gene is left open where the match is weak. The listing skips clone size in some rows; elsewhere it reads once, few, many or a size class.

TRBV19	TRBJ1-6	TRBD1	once	CASSTRQGTSYNSPLHF	TGTGCCAGTAGTACTCGACAGGGGACCTCCTATAATTCACCCCTCCACTTT
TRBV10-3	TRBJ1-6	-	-	CAISVDRRYNSPLHF	TGTGCCATCAGTGTCGACAGGAGGTATAATTCACCCCTCCACTTT
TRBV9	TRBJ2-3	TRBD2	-	CASSGGGGTSTDTQYF	TGTGCCAGCAGCGGCGGCGGGGGTACTAGCACAGATACGCAGTATTTT
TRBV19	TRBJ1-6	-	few	CASISANTGNSPLHF	TGTGCCAGTATTTCCGCGAATACAGGGAATTCACCCCTCCACTTT
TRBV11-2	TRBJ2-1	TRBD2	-	CASSLPPSGVQFF	TGTGCCAGCAGCCTCCCCCCCAGCGGGGTTCAGTTCTTC
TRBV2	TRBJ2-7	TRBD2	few	CASSEDGGNYEQYF	TGTGCCAGCAGTGAAGACGGGGGGAACTACGAGCAGTACTTC
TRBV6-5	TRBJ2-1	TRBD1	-	CASRPGGMLNEQFF	TGTGCCAGCAGGCCAGGGGGCATGTTGAATGAGCAGTTCTTC
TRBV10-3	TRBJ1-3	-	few	CAISGEFGNTIYF	TGTGCCATCAGTGGAGAATTCGGAAACACCATATATTTT
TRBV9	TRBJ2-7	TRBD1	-	CASSVRDRGYSYEQYF	TGTGCCAGCAGCGTACGGGACAGGGGTTACTCCTACGAGCAGTACTTC
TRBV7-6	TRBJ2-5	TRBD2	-	CASSLGPAGGETQYF	TGTGCCAGCAGCCTGGGACCAGCGGGAGGAGAGACCCAGTACTTC
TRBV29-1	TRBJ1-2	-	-	CSARTDGYYGYTF	TGCAGCGCCCGAACCGACGGGTACTATGGCTACACCTTC
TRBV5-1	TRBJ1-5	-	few	CASSSGDQPQHF	TGCGCCAGCAGCTCGGGAGATCAGCCCCAGCATTTT
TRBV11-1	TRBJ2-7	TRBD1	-	CASSEEQGFYHEQYF	TGTGCCAGCAGCGAAGAACAGGGGTTCTACCACGAGCAGTACTTC
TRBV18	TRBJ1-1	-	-	CASSPVSGNTEAFF	TGTGCCAGCTCACCGGTATCCGGGAACACTGAAGCTTTCTTT
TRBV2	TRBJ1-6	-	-	CASVRGSYNSPLHF	TGTGCCAGCGTTAGGGGCTCCTATAATTCACCCCTCCACTTT
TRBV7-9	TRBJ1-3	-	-	CASSLTAVSGNTIYF	TGTGCCAGCAGCTTAACAGCCGTCTCTGGAAACACCATATATTTT
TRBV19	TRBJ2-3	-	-	CASSIVQAWDTQYF	TGTGCCAGTAGTATAGTACAGGCCTGGGATACGCAGTATTTT
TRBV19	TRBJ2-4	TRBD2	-	CASSNGLAGAKNIQYF	TGTGCCAGTAGTAATGGACTAGCGGGGGCCAAAAACATTCAGTACTTC
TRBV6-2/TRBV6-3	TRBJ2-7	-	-	CASSLRLRWDKESEQYF	TGTGCCAGCAGTTTGCGTCTACGTTGGGACAAGGAGTCCGAGCAGTACTTC
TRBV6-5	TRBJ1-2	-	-	CASSYSAGKNGYTF	TGTGCCAGCAGTTACTCCGCAGGGAAGAATGGCTACACCTTC
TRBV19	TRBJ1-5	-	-	CASSIVGEYQPQHF	TGTGCCAGTAGTATAGTCGGGGAGTATCAGCCCCAGCATTTT
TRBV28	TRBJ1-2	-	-	CASLVGRGIYTF	TGTGCCAGCTTAGTGGGCCGGGGAATCTACACCTTC
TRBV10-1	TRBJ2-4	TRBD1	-	CASSGGTGKGAKNIQYF	TGCGCCAGCAGTGGTGGGACAGGGAAAGGGGCCAAAAACATTCAGTACTTC
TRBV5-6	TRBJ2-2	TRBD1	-	CASSWPGTGANTGELFF	TGTGCCAGCAGCTGGCCCGGGACAGGGGCGAACACCGGGGAGCTGTTTTTT
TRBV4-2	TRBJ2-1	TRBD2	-	CASSHPGGGANEQFF	TGTGCCAGCAGCCATCCGGGCGGGGGGGCGAATGAGCAGTTCTTC
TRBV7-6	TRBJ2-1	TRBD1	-	CASSLVGFVGQGIYNEQFF	TGTGCCAGCAGCTTAGTAGGTTTTGTAGGACAGGGGATATACAATGAGCAGTTCTTC
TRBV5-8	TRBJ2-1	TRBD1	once	CASSWQGQGLNEQFF	TGTGCCAGCAGCTGGCAGGGACAGGGATTGAATGAGCAGTTCTTC
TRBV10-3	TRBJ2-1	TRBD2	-	CAISDGGYNEQFF	TGTGCCATCAGTGACGGGGGGTACAATGAGCAGTTCTTC
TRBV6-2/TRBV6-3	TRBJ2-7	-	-	CASSYSPRRDPDEQYF	TGTGCCAGCAGTTACTCCCCCCGGAGGGACCCCGACGAGCAGTACTTC
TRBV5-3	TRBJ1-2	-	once	CARSLHLASGYTF	TGTGCCAGATCTCTCCACCTGGCTTCCGGCTACACCTTC
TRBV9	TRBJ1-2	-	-	CASSVEGELRNYGYTF	TGTGCCAGCAGCGTAGAGGGAGAGCTCAGGAACTATGGCTACACCTTC